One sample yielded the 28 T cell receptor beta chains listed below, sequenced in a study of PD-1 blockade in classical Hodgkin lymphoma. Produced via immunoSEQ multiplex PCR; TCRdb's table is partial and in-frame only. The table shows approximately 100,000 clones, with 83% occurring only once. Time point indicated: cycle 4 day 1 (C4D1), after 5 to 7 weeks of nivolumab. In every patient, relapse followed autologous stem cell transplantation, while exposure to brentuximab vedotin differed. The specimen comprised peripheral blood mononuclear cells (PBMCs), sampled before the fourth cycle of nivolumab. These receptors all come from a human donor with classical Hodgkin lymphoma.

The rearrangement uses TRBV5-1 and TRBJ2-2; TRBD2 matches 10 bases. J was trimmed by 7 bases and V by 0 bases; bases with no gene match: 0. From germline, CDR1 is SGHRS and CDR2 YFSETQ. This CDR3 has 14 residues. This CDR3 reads CASSLGLAGGELFF. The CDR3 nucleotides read TGCGCCAGCAGCTTGGGACTAGCGGGCGGGGAGCTGTTTTTT.

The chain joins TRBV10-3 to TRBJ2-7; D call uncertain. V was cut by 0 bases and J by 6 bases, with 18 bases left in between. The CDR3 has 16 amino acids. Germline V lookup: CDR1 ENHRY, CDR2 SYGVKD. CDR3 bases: TGTGCCATCAGTGAGTCCTGGGCCTCCGCCCCCGGCGAGCAGTACTTC. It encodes CAISESWASAPGEQYF.

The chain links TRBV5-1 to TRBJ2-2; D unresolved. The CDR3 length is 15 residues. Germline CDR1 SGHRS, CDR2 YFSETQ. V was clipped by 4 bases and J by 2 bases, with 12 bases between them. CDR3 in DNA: TGCGCCAGCAGCCCCCTACCTTCAAACACCGGGGAGCTGTTTTTT. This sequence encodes CASSPLPSNTGELFF.

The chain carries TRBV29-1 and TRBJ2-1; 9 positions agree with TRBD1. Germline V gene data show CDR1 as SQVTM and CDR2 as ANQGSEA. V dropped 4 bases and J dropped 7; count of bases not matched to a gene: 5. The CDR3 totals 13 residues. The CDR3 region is CSVVGQGKNEQFF. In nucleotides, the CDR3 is TGCAGCGTTGTAGGACAGGGGAAAAATGAGCAGTTCTTC.

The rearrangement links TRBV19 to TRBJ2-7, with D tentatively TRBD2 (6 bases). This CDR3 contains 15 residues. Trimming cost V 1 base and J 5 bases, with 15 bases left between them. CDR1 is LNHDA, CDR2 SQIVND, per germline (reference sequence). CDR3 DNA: TGTGCCAGTAGTATAGTTTCGGGAGCGAGGAACGAGCAGTACTTC. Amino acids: CASSIVSGARNEQYF.

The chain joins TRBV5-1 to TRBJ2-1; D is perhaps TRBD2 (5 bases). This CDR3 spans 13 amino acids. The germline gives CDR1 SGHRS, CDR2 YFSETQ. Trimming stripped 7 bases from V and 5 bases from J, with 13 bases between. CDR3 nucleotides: TGCGCCAGCCGTGGAGCGGAGCACAATGAGCAGTTCTTC. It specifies CASRGAEHNEQFF.

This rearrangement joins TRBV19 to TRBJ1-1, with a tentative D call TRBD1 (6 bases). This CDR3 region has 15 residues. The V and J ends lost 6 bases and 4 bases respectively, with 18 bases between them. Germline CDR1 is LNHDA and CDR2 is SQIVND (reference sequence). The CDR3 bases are TGTGCCAGTAGCTCCCAGGGGTTCCCGGCCACTGAAGCTTTCTTT. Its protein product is CASSSQGFPATEAFF.

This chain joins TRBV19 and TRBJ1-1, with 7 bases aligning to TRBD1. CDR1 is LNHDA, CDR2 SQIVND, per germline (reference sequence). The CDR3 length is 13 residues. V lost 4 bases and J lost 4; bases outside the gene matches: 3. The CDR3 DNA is TGTGCCAGTAGTACAAGACAGGGCACTGAAGCTTTCTTT. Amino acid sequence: CASSTRQGTEAFF.

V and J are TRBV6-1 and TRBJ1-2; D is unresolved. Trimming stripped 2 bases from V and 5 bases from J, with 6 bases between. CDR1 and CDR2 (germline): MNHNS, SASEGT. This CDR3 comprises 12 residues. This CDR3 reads CASSESWYGYTF. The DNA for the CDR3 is TGTGCCAGCAGTGAAAGTTGGTATGGCTACACCTTC.

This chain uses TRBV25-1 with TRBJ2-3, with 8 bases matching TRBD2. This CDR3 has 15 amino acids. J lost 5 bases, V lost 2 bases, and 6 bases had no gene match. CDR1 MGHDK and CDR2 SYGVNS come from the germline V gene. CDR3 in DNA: TGTGCCAGCAGTGAACCGGGACGGGGGGGAGATACGCAGTATTTT. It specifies CASSEPGRGGDTQYF.

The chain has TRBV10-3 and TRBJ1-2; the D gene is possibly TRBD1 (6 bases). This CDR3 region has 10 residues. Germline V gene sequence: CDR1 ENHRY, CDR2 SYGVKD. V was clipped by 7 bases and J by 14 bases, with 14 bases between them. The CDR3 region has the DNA TGTGCCATCACCCCTGGGGGGACAACCTTC. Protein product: CAITPGGTTF.

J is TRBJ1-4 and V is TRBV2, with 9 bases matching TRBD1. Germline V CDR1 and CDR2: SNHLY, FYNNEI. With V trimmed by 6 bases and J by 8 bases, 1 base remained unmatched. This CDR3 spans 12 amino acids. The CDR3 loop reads CASRDRGEKLFF. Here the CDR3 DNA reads TGTGCCAGCAGGGACAGGGGAGAAAAACTGTTTTTT.

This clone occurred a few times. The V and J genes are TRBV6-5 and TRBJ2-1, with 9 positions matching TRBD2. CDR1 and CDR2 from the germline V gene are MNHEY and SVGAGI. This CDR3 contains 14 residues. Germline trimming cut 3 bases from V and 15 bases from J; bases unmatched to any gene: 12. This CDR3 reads CASSYLGGGRAWFF. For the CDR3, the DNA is TGTGCCAGCAGTTATTTAGGTGGCGGGAGGGCGTGGTTCTTC.

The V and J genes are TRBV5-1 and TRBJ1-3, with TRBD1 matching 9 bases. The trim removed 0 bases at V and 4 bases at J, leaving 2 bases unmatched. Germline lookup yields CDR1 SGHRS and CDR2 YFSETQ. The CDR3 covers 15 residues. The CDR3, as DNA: TGCGCCAGCAGCTTGGTAGGGACAGGGGGAAACACCATATATTTT. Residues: CASSLVGTGGNTIYF.

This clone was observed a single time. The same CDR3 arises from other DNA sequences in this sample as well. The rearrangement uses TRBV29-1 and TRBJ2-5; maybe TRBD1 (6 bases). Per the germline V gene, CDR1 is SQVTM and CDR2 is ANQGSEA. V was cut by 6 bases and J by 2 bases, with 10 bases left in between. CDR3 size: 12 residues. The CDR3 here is CSVGAAQETQYF. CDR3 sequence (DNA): TGCAGCGTGGGGGCAGCGCAAGAGACCCAGTACTTC.

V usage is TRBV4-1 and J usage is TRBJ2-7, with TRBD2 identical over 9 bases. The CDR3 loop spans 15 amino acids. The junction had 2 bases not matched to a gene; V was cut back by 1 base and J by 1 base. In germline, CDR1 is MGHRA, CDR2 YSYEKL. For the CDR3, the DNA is TGCGCCAGCAGCCAAGCTAGCGGGGCTTCCTACGAGCAGTACTTC. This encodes CASSQASGASYEQYF.

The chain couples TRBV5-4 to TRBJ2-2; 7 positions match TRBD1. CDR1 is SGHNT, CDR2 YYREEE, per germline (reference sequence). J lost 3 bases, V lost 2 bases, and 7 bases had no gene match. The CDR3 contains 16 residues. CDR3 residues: CASSLIGTAYTGELFF. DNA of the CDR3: TGTGCCAGCAGCTTAATAGGGACAGCCTACACCGGGGAGCTGTTTTTT.

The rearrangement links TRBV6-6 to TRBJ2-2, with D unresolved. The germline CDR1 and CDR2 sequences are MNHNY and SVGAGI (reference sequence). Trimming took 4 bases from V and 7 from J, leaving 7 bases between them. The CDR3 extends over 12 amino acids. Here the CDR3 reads CASSLLIGELFF. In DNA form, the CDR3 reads TGTGCCAGCAGTTTACTAATCGGGGAGCTGTTTTTT.

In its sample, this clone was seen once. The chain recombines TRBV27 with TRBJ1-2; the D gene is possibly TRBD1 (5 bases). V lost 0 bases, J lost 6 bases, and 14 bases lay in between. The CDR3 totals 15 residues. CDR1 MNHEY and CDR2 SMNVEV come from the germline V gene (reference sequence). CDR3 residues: CASSLSRGGADGYTF. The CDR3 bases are TGTGCCAGCAGTTTATCGAGGGGAGGGGCCGATGGCTACACCTTC.

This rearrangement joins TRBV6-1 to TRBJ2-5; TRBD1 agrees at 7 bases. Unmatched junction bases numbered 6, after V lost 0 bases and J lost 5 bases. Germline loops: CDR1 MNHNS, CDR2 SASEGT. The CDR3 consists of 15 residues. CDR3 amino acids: CASSEASQQGETQYF. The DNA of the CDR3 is TGTGCCAGCAGTGAAGCGAGTCAACAGGGGGAGACCCAGTACTTC.

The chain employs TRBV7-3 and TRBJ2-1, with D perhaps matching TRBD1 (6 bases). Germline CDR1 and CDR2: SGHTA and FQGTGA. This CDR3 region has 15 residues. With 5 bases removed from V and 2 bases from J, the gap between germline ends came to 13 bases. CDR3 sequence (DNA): TGTGCCAGCAGCCTGAAGGGGGATCCCTACAATGAGCAGTTCTTC. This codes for CASSLKGDPYNEQFF.

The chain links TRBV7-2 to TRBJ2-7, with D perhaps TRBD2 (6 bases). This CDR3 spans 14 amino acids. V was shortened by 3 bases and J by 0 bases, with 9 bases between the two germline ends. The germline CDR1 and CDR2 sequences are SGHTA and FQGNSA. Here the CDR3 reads CASSLTRASYEQYF. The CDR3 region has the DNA TGTGCCAGCAGCTTGACTAGGGCCTCCTACGAGCAGTACTTC.

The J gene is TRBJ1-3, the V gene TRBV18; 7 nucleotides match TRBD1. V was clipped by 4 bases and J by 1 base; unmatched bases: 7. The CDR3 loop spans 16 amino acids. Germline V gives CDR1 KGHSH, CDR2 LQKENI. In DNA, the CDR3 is TGTGCCAGCTCACAGGAACAGGGGAGTTCTGGAAACACCATATATTTT. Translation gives CASSQEQGSSGNTIYF.

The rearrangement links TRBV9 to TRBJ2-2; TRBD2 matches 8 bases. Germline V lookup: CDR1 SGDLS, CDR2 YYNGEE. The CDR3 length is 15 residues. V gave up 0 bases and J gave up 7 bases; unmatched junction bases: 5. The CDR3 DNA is TGTGCCAGCAGCGTAGCTAGGACTAGCCACGGGGAGCTGTTTTTT. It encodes CASSVARTSHGELFF.

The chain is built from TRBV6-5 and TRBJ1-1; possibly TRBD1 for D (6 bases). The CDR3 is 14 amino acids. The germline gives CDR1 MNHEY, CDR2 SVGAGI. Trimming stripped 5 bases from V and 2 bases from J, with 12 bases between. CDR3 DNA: TGTGCCAGCAGTATTGACAGGCAAAACACTGAAGCTTTCTTT. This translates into CASSIDRQNTEAFF.

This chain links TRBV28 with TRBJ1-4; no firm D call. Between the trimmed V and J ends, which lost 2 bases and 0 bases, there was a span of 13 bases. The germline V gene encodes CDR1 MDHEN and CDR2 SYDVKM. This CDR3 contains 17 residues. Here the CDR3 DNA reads TGTGCCAGCAGTTTACCTCCTCGGCCTCCAACTAATGAAAAACTGTTTTTT. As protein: CASSLPPRPPTNEKLFF.

The CDR3 region has the DNA TGCGCCAGCAGCTTGAACGGGGAGAACACTGAAGCTTTCTTT. Protein sequence: CASSLNGENTEAFF. The chain joins TRBV5-1 to TRBJ1-1; D gene uncertain. CDR1 is SGHRS, CDR2 YFSETQ, per germline. Trimming removed 1 base at V and 1 base at J, with 8 bases between. The CDR3 is made up of 14 amino acids. The full variable domain, with the rest looked up from reference TRBV5-1 and TRBJ1-1, is KAGVTQTPRYLIKTRGQQVTLSCSPISGHRSVSWYQQTPGQGLQFLFEYFSETQRNKGNFPGRFSGRQFSNSRSEMNVSTLELGDSALYLCASSLNGENTEAFFGQGTRLTVV.

CDR3 sequence reads: CAWSPPNGIYTEAFF. For the CDR3, the DNA is TGTGCCTGGAGCCCCCCCAATGGGATCTACACTGAAGCTTTCTTT. The V call is TRBV30, the J call TRBJ1-1; no reliable D call. Looked up from germline, CDR1 is GTSNPN and CDR2 is SVGIG (reference sequence). The germline V and J ends were trimmed by 3 bases and 3 bases, with 17 bases remaining between them. The CDR3 sequence is 15 residues long.